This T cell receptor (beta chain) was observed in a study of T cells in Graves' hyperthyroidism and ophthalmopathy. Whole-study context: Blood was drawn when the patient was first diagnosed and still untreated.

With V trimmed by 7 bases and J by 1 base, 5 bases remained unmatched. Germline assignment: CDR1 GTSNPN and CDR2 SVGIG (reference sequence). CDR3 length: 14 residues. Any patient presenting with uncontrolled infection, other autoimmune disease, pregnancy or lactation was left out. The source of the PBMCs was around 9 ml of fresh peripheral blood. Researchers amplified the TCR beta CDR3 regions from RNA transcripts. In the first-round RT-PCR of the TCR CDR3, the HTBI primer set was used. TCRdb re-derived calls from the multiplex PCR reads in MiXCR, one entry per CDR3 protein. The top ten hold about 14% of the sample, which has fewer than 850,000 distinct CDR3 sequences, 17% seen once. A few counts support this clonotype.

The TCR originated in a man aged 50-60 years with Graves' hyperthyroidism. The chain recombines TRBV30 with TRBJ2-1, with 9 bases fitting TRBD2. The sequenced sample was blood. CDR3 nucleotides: TGTGCCTACTTAGCGGGAGTTTCCTACAATGAGCAGTTCTTC. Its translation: CAYLAGVSYNEQFF.